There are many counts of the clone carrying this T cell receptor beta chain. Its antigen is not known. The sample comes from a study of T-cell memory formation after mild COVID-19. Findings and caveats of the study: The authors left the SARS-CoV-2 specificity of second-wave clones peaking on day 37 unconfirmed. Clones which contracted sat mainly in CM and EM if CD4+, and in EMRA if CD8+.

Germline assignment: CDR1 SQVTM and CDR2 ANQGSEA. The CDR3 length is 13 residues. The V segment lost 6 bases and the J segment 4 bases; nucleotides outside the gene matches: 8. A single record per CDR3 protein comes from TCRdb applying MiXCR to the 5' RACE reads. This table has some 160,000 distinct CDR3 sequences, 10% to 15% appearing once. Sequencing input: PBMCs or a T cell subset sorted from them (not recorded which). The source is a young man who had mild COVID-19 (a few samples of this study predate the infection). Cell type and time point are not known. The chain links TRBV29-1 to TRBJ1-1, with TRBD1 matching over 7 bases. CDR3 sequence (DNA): TGCAGCGTCGCTGGACAGGAAAGCACTGAAGCTTTCTTT. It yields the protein CSVAGQESTEAFF.